These 2 T cell receptor beta chains originate from one sample sequenced in a study of TIL therapy for anti-PD-1-resistant metastatic lung cancer. Sequencing used immunoSEQ v3. The table came from immunoSEQ multiplex PCR; TCRdb's copy has only in-frame clones and leaves some out. The table records about 59,000 clones, around 67% of them present only once. Time point denoted: pre-treatment sample, taken before nivolumab and TIL therapy. The source was blood, collected at baseline. The source of these receptors is a person between 25 and 79 years old with non-small cell lung cancer.

The chain recombines TRBV4-3 with TRBJ2-7, with 9 positions matching TRBD1. Germline-derived CDR1 and CDR2 are LGHNA and YSLEER. The CDR3 length is 16 residues. Trimming cost V 2 bases and J 4 bases; bases outside gene matches: 9. CDR3 nucleotides: TGCGCCAGCAGCCAATACAGGGGGCCCCCTCAGTACGAGCAGTACTTC. As protein: CASSQYRGPPQYEQYF.

This clone was observed a handful of times. The V and J genes are TRBV10-3 and TRBJ2-2; no definite D call. Trimming pared 10 bases from V and 6 bases from J, leaving 15 bases between. The CDR3 spans 13 residues. Looked up from germline, CDR1 is ENHRY and CDR2 is SYGVKD. The CDR3 protein is CATAQSFAGELFF. CDR3 DNA sequence: TGTGCCACAGCGCAAAGCTTCGCCGGGGAGCTGTTTTTT.